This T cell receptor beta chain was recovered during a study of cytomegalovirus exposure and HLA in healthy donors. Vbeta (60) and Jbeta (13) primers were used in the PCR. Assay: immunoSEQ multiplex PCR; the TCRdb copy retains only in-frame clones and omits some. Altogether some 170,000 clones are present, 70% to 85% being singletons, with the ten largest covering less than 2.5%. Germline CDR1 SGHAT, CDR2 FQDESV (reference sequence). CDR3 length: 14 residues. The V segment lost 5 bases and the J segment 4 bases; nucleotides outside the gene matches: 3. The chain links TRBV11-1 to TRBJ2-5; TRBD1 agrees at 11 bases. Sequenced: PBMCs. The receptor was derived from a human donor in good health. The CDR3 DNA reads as TGTGCCAGCAGCCGAGGGACAGGGGGAGAGACCCAGTACTTC. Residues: CASSRGTGGETQYF.